This T cell receptor (beta chain) comes out of a study of CD8 T cells in ankylosing spondylitis. Study-wide results and limits: Some of these motif variants have turned up before, in reports on reactive arthritis synovial fluid and blood. Disease-associated clones were reportedly significantly overrepresented in matched ankylosing spondylitis synovial fluid. Several highly homologous variants made up a TCR beta motif that seemed to typify ankylosing spondylitis blood.

This clonotype was counted a few times. Antigen unknown. 5'-RACE, quantitative and with molecular barcodes, yielded the TCR beta libraries. TCRdb re-called the 5' RACE reads through MiXCR, storing one row per CDR3 protein. Of some 150,000 distinct CDR3 sequences in the sample, under 45% were seen once. The source is a male donor with ankylosing spondylitis. The specimen sequenced was synovial fluid, either unsorted or a sorted T cell fraction (not recorded which).

DNA of the CDR3: TGTGCCAGCTCACTGCGGATCTCTGGAAACACCATATATTTT. Residues: CASSLRISGNTIYF. The V call is TRBV18, the J call TRBJ1-3; D is undetermined. V was trimmed by 4 bases and J by 0 bases, leaving 7 bases between them. Looked up from germline, CDR1 is KGHSH and CDR2 is LQKENI. This CDR3 contains 14 residues.